What follows are 24 T cell receptor beta chains derived from one specimen sequenced in a study of blood T cell repertoires in COVID-19. Sequencing used immunoSEQ multiplex PCR; TCRdb keeps in-frame clones, though not all of them. Among roughly 290,000 clones listed, about 87% were seen once. The sample was peripheral blood. Receptor source: a woman in her 50s who had recovered from COVID-19.

The gene calls are TRBV5-1 and TRBJ2-2, with 7 bases that match TRBD2. CDR3 length: 17 amino acids. Germline values: CDR1 SGHRS, CDR2 YFSETQ. The trim removed 4 bases at V and 1 base at J, leaving 10 bases unmatched. The CDR3 protein is CASSELSGLQNTGELFF. CDR3 sequence (DNA): TGCGCCAGCAGCGAACTATCGGGACTACAGAACACCGGGGAGCTGTTTTTT.

The chain is built from TRBV6-4 and TRBJ1-1; D not resolved. CDR3 length: 13 amino acids. Trimming shortened V by 6 bases and J by 1 base, and 9 bases separated the two germline ends. The germline CDR1 and CDR2 sequences are MRHNA and SNTAGT. The CDR3: CASRREANTEAFF. The CDR3 DNA reads as TGTGCCAGCAGAAGGGAGGCGAACACTGAAGCTTTCTTT.

This chain links TRBV10-1 with TRBJ2-5, with 9 bases lining up with TRBD2. There are 16 residues in the CDR3. The J segment lost 1 base and the V segment lost 0 bases, leaving 3 bases of the junction unmatched. Germline CDR1 is WNHNN and CDR2 is SYGVQD (reference sequence). The CDR3 coding sequence is TGCGCCAGCAGTGAGTCAGGCGGGGGGGCCCAAGAGACCCAGTACTTC. Amino acid sequence: CASSESGGGAQETQYF.

The chain has TRBV11-3 and TRBJ1-6; D is uncertain. Trimming cost V 3 bases and J 6 bases, with 6 bases left between them. Per germline, CDR1 SGHNT and CDR2 YENEEA. The CDR3 has 13 residues. The DNA of the CDR3 is TGTGCCAGCAGCTTTCATCCTAATTCACCCCTCCACTTT. Translation: CASSFHPNSPLHF.

The chain links TRBV9 to TRBJ2-3; 8 nucleotides align to TRBD1. Germline CDR1 reads SGDLS; CDR2 reads YYNGEE. The CDR3 sequence is 16 residues long. J gave up 0 bases and V 0 bases, and 3 bases lay outside the gene matches. The CDR3 protein is CASSVGTGLSTDTQYF. The DNA of the CDR3 is TGTGCCAGCAGCGTAGGGACAGGGCTGAGCACAGATACGCAGTATTTT.

This chain joins TRBV6-5 and TRBJ2-1, with 8 bases matching TRBD1. The CDR3 consists of 13 residues. The V segment lost 6 bases and the J segment 7 bases; nucleotides outside the gene matches: 5. The germline V gene has CDR1 MNHEY and CDR2 SVGAGI. The CDR3, as DNA: TGTGCCAGCAGGAGAGACAGGGGAAATGAGCAGTTCTTC. Translated: CASRRDRGNEQFF.

The V and J genes are TRBV30 and TRBJ2-3, with 7 bases aligning to TRBD2. Germline values: CDR1 GTSNPN, CDR2 SVGIG (reference sequence). This CDR3 region has 15 residues. The ends lost 2 bases at V and 1 base at J; junction bases unmatched: 6. CDR3 sequence (DNA): TGTGCCTGGAGTCCTGGGAGGGCGGGCACAGATACGCAGTATTTT. Translation gives CAWSPGRAGTDTQYF.

The V and J genes are TRBV6-5 and TRBJ1-6; D is ambiguous. The CDR3 consists of 15 residues. Between the trimmed V and J ends, which lost 5 bases and 9 bases, there was a span of 17 bases. Germline-derived CDR1 and CDR2 are MNHEY and SVGAGI. CDR3 DNA: TGTGCCAGCAGTCGAGGGATGGGAGCGGGTTCACCCCTCCACTTT. Its protein is CASSRGMGAGSPLHF.

The genes are TRBV11-3 and TRBJ2-1; 9 bases match TRBD2. Unmatched junction bases numbered 5, after V lost 5 bases and J lost 6 bases. Germline CDR1 reads SGHNT; CDR2 reads YENEEA. The CDR3 loop spans 14 amino acids. As DNA, the CDR3 is TGTGCCAGCAGCCGAATAGCGGGGGCCAATGAGCAGTTCTTC. Translated, it gives CASSRIAGANEQFF.

The chain couples TRBV29-1 to TRBJ2-3; no firm D call. V shed 3 bases and J shed 6 bases, with 13 bases lying between them. The V gene's germline CDR1 is SQVTM and CDR2 ANQGSEA. The CDR3 runs 13 residues. The CDR3 bases are TGCAGCGTTGAGAGGCAGTCGGCCGATACGCAGTATTTT. It encodes CSVERQSADTQYF.

The table lists this clone with a count of one. V gene TRBV6-5 combines with J gene TRBJ2-5; tentative D call: TRBD1 (6 bases). V was shortened by 6 bases and J by 5 bases, with 13 bases between the two germline ends. The CDR3 consists of 13 residues. CDR1 and CDR2 (germline): MNHEY, SVGAGI. The CDR3 DNA reads TGTGCCAGCAGCCCCGACAGGAGGGAGACCCAGTACTTC. As protein: CASSPDRRETQYF.

V gene TRBV12-3 or TRBV12-4 combines with J gene TRBJ1-2; D perhaps matches TRBD1 (6 bases). CDR3 length equals 13 residues. The V end lost 6 bases, the J end lost 6 bases, and 14 bases lay between the germline ends. For the CDR3, the DNA is TGTGCCAGCAGAGCCTATGGGGGCCATGGCTACACCTTC. Encoded protein: CASRAYGGHGYTF.

CDR3 sequence reads: CASSYPGQGAQNTF. In DNA, the CDR3 is TGTGCCAGCAGTTATCCGGGACAGGGGGCGCAAAACACCTTC. The chain combines TRBV28 with TRBJ1-2, with TRBD1 identical over 12 bases. The trim removed 4 bases at V and 12 bases at J, leaving 9 bases unmatched. The CDR3 loop spans 14 amino acids. CDR1 and CDR2 from the germline V gene are MDHEN and SYDVKM.

The rearrangement uses TRBV30 and TRBJ1-3; D gene unclear. The CDR3 extends over 14 amino acids. The germline gives CDR1 GTSNPN, CDR2 SVGIG (reference sequence). V gave up 2 bases and J gave up 0 bases, with 8 bases separating them. As DNA, the CDR3 is TGTGCCTGGAGTTCCTTCGGCTCTGGAAACACCATATATTTT. Protein sequence: CAWSSFGSGNTIYF. The full variable domain, rest sourced from reference TRBV30 and TRBJ1-3, is SQTIHQWPATLVQPVGSPLSLECTVEGTSNPNLYWYRQAAGRGLQLLFYSVGIGQISSEVPQNLSASRPQDRQFILSSKKLLLSDSGFYLCAWSSFGSGNTIYFGEGSWLTVV.

V is TRBV29-1 and J is TRBJ2-5; D is unresolved. Germline V gene sequence: CDR1 SQVTM, CDR2 ANQGSEA. Trimming pared 2 bases from V and 4 bases from J, leaving 5 bases between. This CDR3 comprises 11 residues. CDR3 amino acids: CSVETGETQYF. The DNA of the CDR3 is TGCAGCGTTGAAACCGGAGAGACCCAGTACTTC.

This clone was detected a few times. The CDR3 is CASSYHVQGEQFF. The CDR3 region has the DNA TGTGCCAGCAGTTACCACGTACAGGGGGAGCAGTTCTTC. The genes are TRBV6-6 and TRBJ2-1; 7 bases match TRBD1. V lost 2 bases to trimming and J lost 10 bases; unmatched junction nucleotides: 5. Germline CDR1 MNHNY, CDR2 SVGAGI (reference sequence). This CDR3 comprises 13 residues.

This chain uses TRBV5-4 with TRBJ2-3; possible D gene TRBD2, 6 bases. The CDR3 length is 17 residues. Germline CDR1 and CDR2: SGHNT and YYREEE (reference sequence). V was trimmed by 4 bases and J by 5 bases, leaving 23 bases between them. The CDR3 loop reads CASSLTPLSLGGDTQYF. CDR3 sequence (DNA): TGTGCCAGCAGCCTGACTCCCTTATCCCTGGGAGGAGATACGCAGTATTTT.

This clone was detected once. The chain combines TRBV5-1 with TRBJ2-3; no definite D call. Germline CDR1 and CDR2: SGHRS and YFSETQ. The length of the CDR3 is 15 residues. Trimming took 0 bases from V and 0 from J, leaving 8 bases between them. The CDR3 DNA is TGCGCCAGCAGCTTGGACAAGACTAGCACAGATACGCAGTATTTT. Amino acids: CASSLDKTSTDTQYF. Looking up the rest from reference TRBV5-1 and TRBJ2-3 gives the full variable domain: KAGVTQTPRYLIKTRGQQVTLSCSPISGHRSVSWYQQTPGQGLQFLFEYFSETQRNKGNFPGRFSGRQFSNSRSEMNVSTLELGDSALYLCASSLDKTSTDTQYFGPGTRLTVL.

J is TRBJ2-1 and V is TRBV11-2, with D tentatively TRBD2 (6 bases). CDR1 and CDR2 (germline): SGHAT, FQNNGV. V was shortened by 5 bases and J by 7 bases, with 18 bases between the two germline ends. The CDR3 is 15 amino acids. CDR3 amino acids: CASSPLGFGGNEQFF. Written as DNA, the CDR3 is TGTGCCAGCAGCCCACTTGGGTTTGGGGGGAATGAGCAGTTCTTC.

This chain uses TRBV11-3 with TRBJ2-7; 8 nucleotides match TRBD1. The CDR3 extends over 15 amino acids. Germline trimming cut 2 bases from V and 0 bases from J; bases unmatched to any gene: 3. The germline CDR1 and CDR2 sequences are SGHNT and YENEEA. DNA of the CDR3: TGTGCCAGCAGCTTACTGACAGGGGCCTCCTACGAGCAGTACTTC. This encodes CASSLLTGASYEQYF.

This chain joins TRBV12-3 or TRBV12-4 and TRBJ2-1; 8 bases agree with TRBD1. This CDR3 has 13 residues. After removal of 10 bases from V and 7 bases from J, the junction contained 9 bases not matched to a gene. This CDR3 reads CAINPGQANEQFF. CDR3 in DNA: TGTGCCATCAATCCGGGACAGGCTAATGAGCAGTTCTTC.

This clone appeared a single time. This chain links TRBV15 with TRBJ2-1; 11 bases match TRBD2. The length of the CDR3 is 16 residues. Germline values: CDR1 LNHNV, CDR2 YYDKDF (reference sequence). V was clipped by 1 base and J by 3 bases; unmatched bases: 2. The CDR3 bases are TGTGCCACCAGCAGAGGACTAGCGGGAATCTACAATGAGCAGTTCTTC. Its protein product is CATSRGLAGIYNEQFF. The whole variable domain, filled in from reference TRBV15 and TRBJ2-1, reads DAMVIQNPRYQVTQFGKPVTLSCSQTLNHNVMYWYQQKSSQAPKLLFHYYDKDFNNEADTPDNFQSRRPNTSFCFLDIRSPGLGDTAMYLCATSRGLAGIYNEQFFGPGTRLTVL.

The chain carries TRBV5-1 and TRBJ2-3; D call uncertain. V lost 4 bases to trimming and J lost 3 bases, with 9 bases between them. The CDR3 sequence is 13 residues long. CDR1 is SGHRS, CDR2 YFSETQ, per germline. The CDR3 DNA is TGCGCCAGCAGCAAAACTCGAACAGATACGCAGTATTTT. It translates to CASSKTRTDTQYF.

The rearrangement uses TRBV5-6 and TRBJ1-6; D call uncertain. Trimming left V 0 bases short and J 0 bases short, with 4 bases between. Germline V gene sequence: CDR1 SGHDT, CDR2 YYEEEE. CDR3 length equals 15 residues. The CDR3 nucleotides are TGTGCCAGCAGCTTGGGGAGCTCCTATAATTCACCCCTCCACTTT. Translated: CASSLGSSYNSPLHF.